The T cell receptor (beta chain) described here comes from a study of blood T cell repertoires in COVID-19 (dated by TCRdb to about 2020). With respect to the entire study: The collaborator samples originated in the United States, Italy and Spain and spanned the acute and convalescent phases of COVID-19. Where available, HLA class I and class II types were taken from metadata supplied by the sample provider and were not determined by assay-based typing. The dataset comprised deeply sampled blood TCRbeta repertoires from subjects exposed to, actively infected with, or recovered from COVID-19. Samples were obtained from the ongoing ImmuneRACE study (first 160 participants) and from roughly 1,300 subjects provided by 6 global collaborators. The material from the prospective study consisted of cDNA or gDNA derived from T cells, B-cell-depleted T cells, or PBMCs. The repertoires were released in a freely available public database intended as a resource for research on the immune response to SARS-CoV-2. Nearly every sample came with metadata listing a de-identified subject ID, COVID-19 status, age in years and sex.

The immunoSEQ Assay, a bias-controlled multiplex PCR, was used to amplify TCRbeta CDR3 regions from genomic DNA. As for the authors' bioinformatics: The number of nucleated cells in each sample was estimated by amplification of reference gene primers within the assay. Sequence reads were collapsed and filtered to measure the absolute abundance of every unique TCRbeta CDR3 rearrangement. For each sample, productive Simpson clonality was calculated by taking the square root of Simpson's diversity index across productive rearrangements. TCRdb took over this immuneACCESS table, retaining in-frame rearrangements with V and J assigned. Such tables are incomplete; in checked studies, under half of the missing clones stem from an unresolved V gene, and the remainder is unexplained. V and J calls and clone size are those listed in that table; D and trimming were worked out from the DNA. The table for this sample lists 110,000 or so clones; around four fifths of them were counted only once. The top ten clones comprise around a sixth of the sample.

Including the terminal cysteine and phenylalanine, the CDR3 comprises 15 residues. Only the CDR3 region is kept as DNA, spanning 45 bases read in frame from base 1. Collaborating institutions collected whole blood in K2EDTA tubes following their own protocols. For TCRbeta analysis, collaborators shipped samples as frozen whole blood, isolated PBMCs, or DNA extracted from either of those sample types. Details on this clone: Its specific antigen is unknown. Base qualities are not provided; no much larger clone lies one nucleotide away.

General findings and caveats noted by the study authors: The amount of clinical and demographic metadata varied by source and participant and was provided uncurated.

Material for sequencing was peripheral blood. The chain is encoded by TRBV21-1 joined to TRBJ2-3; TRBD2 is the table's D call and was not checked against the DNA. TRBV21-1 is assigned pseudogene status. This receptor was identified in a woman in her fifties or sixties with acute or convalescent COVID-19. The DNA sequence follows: TGTGCCAGCAGCGACGAGGGCTCGGGCACAGATACGCAGTATTTT. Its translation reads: CASSDEGSGTDTQYF.